This record covers a single T cell receptor beta chain. The antigen is undetermined. TCRdb called the 5' RACE reads again in MiXCR, with one record for every CDR3 protein. The sample has around 92,000 distinct CDR3 sequences; about 12% are singletons. Described time point: sample taken at primary tumor resection. Whole RNA obtained from tumor, nontumor lung or frozen PBMC underwent sequencing without sorting. This sample is drawn from a study of spatial heterogeneity in lung cancer. Turning to the study itself: Across the raw uncorrected reads, a unique TCR and UMI combination was observed, on average, more than ten times. Overall study results and limits: More often at tumor resection than at routine follow-up, ubiquitous expanded tumor TCRs were detected in the blood.

The material sequenced was PBMCs, taken at surgery. The clonotype was recovered from a male donor with early-stage non-small cell lung cancer.

DNA of the CDR3: TGTGCCAGCAGCCCCGGGGGAGATTGGTCCTACAATGAGCAGTTCTTC. Protein sequence: CASSPGGDWSYNEQFF. The chain combines TRBV7-3 with TRBJ2-1; D is perhaps TRBD2 (6 bases). This CDR3 comprises 16 residues. Per germline, CDR1 SGHTA and CDR2 FQGTGA. V gave up 5 bases and J gave up 1 base, with 15 bases separating them.